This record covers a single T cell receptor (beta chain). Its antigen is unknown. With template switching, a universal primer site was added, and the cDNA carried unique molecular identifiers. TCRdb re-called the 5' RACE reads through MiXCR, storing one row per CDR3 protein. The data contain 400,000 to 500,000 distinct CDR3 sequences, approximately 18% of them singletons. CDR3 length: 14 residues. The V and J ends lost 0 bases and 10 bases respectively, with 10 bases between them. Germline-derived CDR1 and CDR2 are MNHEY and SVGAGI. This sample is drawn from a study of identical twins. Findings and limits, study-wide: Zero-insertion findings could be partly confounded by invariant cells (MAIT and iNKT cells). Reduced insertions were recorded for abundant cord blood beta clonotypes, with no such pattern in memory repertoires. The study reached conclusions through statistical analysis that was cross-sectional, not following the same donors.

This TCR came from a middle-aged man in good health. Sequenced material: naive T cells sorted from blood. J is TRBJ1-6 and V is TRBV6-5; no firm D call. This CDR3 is CASSYSDLRSPLHF. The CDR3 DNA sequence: TGTGCCAGCAGTTACTCAGATCTTCGATCACCCCTCCACTTT.